The 8 T cell receptor beta chains presented below share a single source sample, sequenced in a study of blood T cell repertoires in COVID-19. TCRdb keeps only in-frame clones here, not all; method: immunoSEQ multiplex PCR. The data show around 260,000 clones, under 90% seen once. The sequenced material came from peripheral blood. These receptors were taken from a man in his sixties with acute or convalescent COVID-19.

The rearrangement links TRBV19 to TRBJ2-4; D perhaps matches TRBD1 (5 bases). Per the germline V gene, CDR1 is LNHDA and CDR2 is SQIVND (reference sequence). The CDR3 is made up of 16 amino acids. V lost 3 bases and J lost 7, with 19 bases in between. CDR3 nucleotide sequence: TGTGCCAGTAGTATTAGTAACAGGCCATACCAGAACATTCAGTACTTC. This encodes CASSISNRPYQNIQYF.

The genes are TRBV9 and TRBJ2-3; TRBD2 matches at 9 bases. The CDR3 contains 16 residues. Germline V gives CDR1 SGDLS, CDR2 YYNGEE. The trim removed 0 bases at V and 4 bases at J, leaving 6 bases unmatched. The CDR3 protein is CASSVVSSGKADTQYF. In DNA, the CDR3 is TGTGCCAGCAGCGTAGTTTCTAGCGGGAAGGCAGATACGCAGTATTTT.

The V and J genes are TRBV4-3 and TRBJ1-4; no clear D. There are 14 residues in the CDR3. The V gene lost 4 bases and the J gene lost 11 bases, with 17 bases spanning the gap. CDR1 is LGHNA and CDR2 is YSLEER in the germline V gene. The CDR3: CASSPALPGEKLFF. In DNA form, the CDR3 reads TGCGCCAGCAGCCCTGCTTTACCTGGGGAGAAACTGTTTTTT.

The chain has TRBV3-1 (or the pseudogene TRBV3-2) and TRBJ2-3; 10 nucleotides align to TRBD2. Germline V CDR1 and CDR2: LGHDT, YNNKEL (reference sequence). This CDR3 comprises 17 residues. Unmatched junction bases numbered 14, after V lost 3 bases and J lost 8 bases. The CDR3 protein is CASSHNSGGKPRGTQYF. The DNA for the CDR3 is TGTGCCAGCAGCCACAATAGCGGGGGGAAACCCCGGGGTACGCAGTATTTT.

This clone was recorded at least ten times. This chain uses TRBV6-5 with TRBJ1-1; D uncertain. Germline V gene lookup returns CDR1 MNHEY and CDR2 SVGAGI. The CDR3 runs to 14 residues. Trimming cost V 2 bases and J 1 base, with 8 bases left between them. The CDR3 spells CASSYIDKNTEAFF. DNA for the CDR3: TGTGCCAGCAGTTACATAGATAAGAACACTGAAGCTTTCTTT.

This chain joins TRBV5-1 and TRBJ1-1, with D possibly TRBD1 on 6 matching bases. V lost 4 bases to trimming and J lost 2 bases, with 12 bases between them. CDR1 is SGHRS, CDR2 YFSETQ, per germline. The CDR3 loop spans 14 amino acids. The CDR3 DNA sequence: TGCGCCAGCAGCGAGGACAGTACCAACACTGAAGCTTTCTTT. This sequence encodes CASSEDSTNTEAFF. The complete variable domain, with remaining parts taken from reference TRBV5-1 and TRBJ1-1, reads KAGVTQTPRYLIKTRGQQVTLSCSPISGHRSVSWYQQTPGQGLQFLFEYFSETQRNKGNFPGRFSGRQFSNSRSEMNVSTLELGDSALYLCASSEDSTNTEAFFGQGTRLTVV.

This clone occurred once. V gene TRBV5-1 combines with J gene TRBJ2-5; 14 bases are a match to TRBD2. The germline V gene encodes CDR1 SGHRS and CDR2 YFSETQ. The CDR3 sequence is 16 residues long. V trimming: 4 bases; J trimming: 3 bases; junction bases outside the gene matches: 5. CDR3 coding DNA: TGCGCCAGCAGCCCCGGACTAGCGGGGGGAAAAGAGACCCAGTACTTC. Amino acid sequence: CASSPGLAGGKETQYF.

V and J are TRBV28 and TRBJ1-2; TRBD1 might be the D (5 bases). The V end lost 8 bases, the J end lost 2 bases, and 12 bases lay between the germline ends. CDR3 size: 13 residues. Germline CDR1 reads MDHEN; CDR2 reads SYDVKM. The CDR3 nucleotides read TGTGCCAGCGGACGACAGAGAAACTATGGCTACACCTTC. Translated: CASGRQRNYGYTF.